Sequencing of this TCR beta chain was carried out in a study of blood T cell repertoires in COVID-19 (TCRdb year 2020). Background for the entire study: The collaborator samples originated in the United States, Italy and Spain and spanned the acute and convalescent phases of COVID-19. Sample metadata almost always included a de-identified subject ID, COVID-19 status, age in years and sex. Samples were obtained from the ongoing ImmuneRACE study (first 160 participants) and from 1,200 or so subjects provided by 6 global collaborators. A freely available public database, intended as a resource for researchers studying the immune response to SARS-CoV-2, is where the repertoires were released. Deeply sampled blood TCRbeta repertoires from subjects exposed to, actively infected with, or recovered from COVID-19 were included in the dataset. The material from the prospective study consisted of cDNA or gDNA derived from T cells, B-cell-depleted T cells, or PBMCs. Where available, HLA class I and class II types were obtained from metadata supplied by the sample provider rather than from assay-based typing.

Notes on this clone: There is no known antigen for this receptor. No per-base quality is available; no much larger clone lies one base away.

The collaborating institutions used their own protocols to collect whole blood in K2EDTA tubes. For TCRbeta analysis, collaborators shipped samples in one of three forms: frozen whole blood, isolated PBMCs, or DNA extracted from either of those sample types. What the research found in general, with its limitations: The amount of clinical and demographic metadata varied by source and participant and was provided uncurated.

TCRbeta CDR3 regions were amplified from genomic DNA using the immunoSEQ Assay, a bias-controlled multiplex PCR. In the original analysis: The number of nucleated cells in each sample was estimated from the amplification of reference gene primers within the assay. To quantify the absolute abundance of each unique TCRbeta CDR3 rearrangement, sequence reads were collapsed and filtered. For each sample, productive Simpson clonality was calculated as the square root of Simpson's diversity index across productive rearrangements. What TCRdb holds here is the immuneACCESS table cut down to in-frame rearrangements. Part of the clones is not present; checked against another copy, under half of the missing clones reflect an unresolved V gene, and the others are unexplained. The V and J calls and clone size were taken over from that table, and D and trimming were inferred from the DNA. Across this sample there are about 79,000 clones, with about 89% seen only once. Approximately 15% of the sample lies in the top ten.

V and J are truncated by 6 bases and 5 bases respectively, leaving an intervening sequence of 17 bases. CDR1 is given as SGHRS and CDR2 as YFSETQ, both from the germline V gene. Measured from the cysteine to the phenylalanine, the CDR3 is 14 residues long. Only the CDR3 DNA stays, 42 bases, in frame from base 1. Recombination linked TRBV5-1 to TRBJ1-1, with no D gene named confidently. The sequence derives from a man between 65 and 79 years old with active or convalescent COVID-19. The source material was peripheral blood. The CDR3 loop reads CASTFGISSTEAFF. The nucleotide sequence is TGCGCCAGCACTTTCGGGATCTCTAGTACTGAAGCTTTCTTT.